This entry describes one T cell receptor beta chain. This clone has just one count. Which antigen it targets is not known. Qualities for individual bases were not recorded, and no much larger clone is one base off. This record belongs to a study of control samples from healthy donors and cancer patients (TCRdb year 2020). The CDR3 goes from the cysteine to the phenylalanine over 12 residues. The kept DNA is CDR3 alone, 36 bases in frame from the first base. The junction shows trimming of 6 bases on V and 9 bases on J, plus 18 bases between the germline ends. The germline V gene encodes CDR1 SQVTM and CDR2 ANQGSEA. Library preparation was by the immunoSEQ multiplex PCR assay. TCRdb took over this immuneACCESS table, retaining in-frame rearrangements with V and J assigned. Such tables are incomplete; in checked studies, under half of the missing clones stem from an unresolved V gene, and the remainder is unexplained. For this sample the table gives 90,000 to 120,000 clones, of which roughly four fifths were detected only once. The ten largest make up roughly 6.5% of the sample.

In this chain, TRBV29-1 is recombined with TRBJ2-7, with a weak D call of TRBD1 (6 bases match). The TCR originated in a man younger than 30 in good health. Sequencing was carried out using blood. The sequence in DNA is TGCAGCGTCATACATGGGGGCGCAGTGCAGTACTTC. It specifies CSVIHGGAVQYF.